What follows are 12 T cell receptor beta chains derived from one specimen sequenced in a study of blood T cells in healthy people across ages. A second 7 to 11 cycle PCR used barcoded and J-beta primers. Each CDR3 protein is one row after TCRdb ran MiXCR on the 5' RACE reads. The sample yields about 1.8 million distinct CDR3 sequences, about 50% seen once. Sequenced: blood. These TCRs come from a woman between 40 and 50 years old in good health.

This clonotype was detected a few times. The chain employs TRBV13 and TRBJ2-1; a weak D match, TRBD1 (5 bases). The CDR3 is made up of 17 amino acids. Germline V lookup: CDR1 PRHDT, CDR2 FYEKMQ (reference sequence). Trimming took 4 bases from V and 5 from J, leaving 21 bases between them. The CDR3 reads CASSSYVTGKTHNEQFF. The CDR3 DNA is TGTGCCAGCAGCTCTTACGTTACAGGAAAGACACACAATGAGCAGTTCTTC.

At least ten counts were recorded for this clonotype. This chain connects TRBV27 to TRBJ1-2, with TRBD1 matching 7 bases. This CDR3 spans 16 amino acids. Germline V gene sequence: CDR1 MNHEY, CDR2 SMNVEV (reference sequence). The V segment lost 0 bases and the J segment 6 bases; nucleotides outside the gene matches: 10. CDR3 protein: CASSLSRAGGEDGYTF. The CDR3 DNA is TGTGCCAGCAGTTTATCGCGGGCAGGGGGTGAGGATGGCTACACCTTC.

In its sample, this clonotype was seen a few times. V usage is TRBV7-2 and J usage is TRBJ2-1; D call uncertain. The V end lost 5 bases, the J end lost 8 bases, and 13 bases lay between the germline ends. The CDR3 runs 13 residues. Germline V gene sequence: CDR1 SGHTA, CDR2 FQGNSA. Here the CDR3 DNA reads TGTGCCAGCAGCGTTCCCTACTCGTATGAGCAGTTCTTC. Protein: CASSVPYSYEQFF. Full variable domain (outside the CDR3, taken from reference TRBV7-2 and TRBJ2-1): GAGVSQSPSNKVTEKGKDVELRCDPISGHTALYWYRQSLGQGLEFLIYFQGNSAPDKSGLPSDRFSAERTGGSVSTLTIQRTQQEDSAVYLCASSVPYSYEQFFGPGTRLTVL.

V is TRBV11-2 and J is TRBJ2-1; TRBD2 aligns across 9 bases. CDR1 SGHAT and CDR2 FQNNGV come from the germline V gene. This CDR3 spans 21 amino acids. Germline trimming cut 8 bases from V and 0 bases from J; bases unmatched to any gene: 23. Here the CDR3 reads CASRPYLAGAAGAVSYNEQFF. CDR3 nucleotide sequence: TGTGCCAGCCGCCCCTATTTAGCGGGGGCCGCGGGCGCAGTCTCCTACAATGAGCAGTTCTTC.

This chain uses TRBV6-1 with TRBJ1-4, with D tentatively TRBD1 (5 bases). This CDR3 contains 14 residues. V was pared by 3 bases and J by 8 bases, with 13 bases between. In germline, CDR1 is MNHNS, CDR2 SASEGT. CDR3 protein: CASSDGRAYEKLFF. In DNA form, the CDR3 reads TGTGCCAGCAGTGACGGCAGGGCATACGAAAAACTGTTTTTT.

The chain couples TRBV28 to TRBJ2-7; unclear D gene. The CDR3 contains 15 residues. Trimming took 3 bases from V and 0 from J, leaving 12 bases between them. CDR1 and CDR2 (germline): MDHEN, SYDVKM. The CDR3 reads CASSFRLSSSYEQYF. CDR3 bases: TGTGCCAGCAGTTTTCGACTGTCAAGCTCCTACGAGCAGTACTTC.

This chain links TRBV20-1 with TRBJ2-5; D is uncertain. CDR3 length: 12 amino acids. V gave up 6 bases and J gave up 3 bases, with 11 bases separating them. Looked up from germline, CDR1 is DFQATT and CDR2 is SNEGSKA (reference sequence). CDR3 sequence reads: CSAPILKETQYF. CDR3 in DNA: TGCAGTGCCCCTATTTTGAAAGAGACCCAGTACTTC.

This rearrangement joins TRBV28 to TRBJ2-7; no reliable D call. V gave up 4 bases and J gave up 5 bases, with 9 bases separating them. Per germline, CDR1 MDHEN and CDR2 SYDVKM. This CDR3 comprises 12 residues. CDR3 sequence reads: CASSYKPNEQYF. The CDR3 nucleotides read TGTGCCAGCAGTTACAAGCCCAACGAGCAGTACTTC.

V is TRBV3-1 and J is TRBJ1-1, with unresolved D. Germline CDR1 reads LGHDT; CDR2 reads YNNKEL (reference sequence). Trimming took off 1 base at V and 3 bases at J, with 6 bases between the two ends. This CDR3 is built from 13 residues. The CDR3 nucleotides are TGTGCCAGCAGCCAAGCCCGCGACACTGAAGCTTTCTTT. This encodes CASSQARDTEAFF.

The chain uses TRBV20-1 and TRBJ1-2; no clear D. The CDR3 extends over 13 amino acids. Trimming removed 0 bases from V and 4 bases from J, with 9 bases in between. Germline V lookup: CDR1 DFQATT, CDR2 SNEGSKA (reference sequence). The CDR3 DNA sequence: TGCAGTGCTAGAGATTTAGGAATCTATGGCTACACCTTC. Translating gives CSARDLGIYGYTF.

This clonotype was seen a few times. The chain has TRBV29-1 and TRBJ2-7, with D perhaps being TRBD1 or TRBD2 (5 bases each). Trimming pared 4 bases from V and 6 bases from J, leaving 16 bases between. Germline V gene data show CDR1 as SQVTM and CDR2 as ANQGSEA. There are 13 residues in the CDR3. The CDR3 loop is CSVGTTPGAEQYF. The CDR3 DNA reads TGCAGCGTTGGCACGACCCCCGGGGCCGAGCAGTACTTC.

CDR3 protein: CASSQEAARGWGNQPQHF. The DNA of the CDR3 is TGTGCCAGCAGCCAAGAAGCTGCTCGGGGCTGGGGCAATCAGCCCCAGCATTTT. The chain links TRBV4-2 to TRBJ1-5, with D possibly being TRBD1 (5 bases). The V end was cut by 0 bases, the J end by 2 bases, with 17 bases between. The CDR3 sequence is 18 residues long. Germline CDR1 LGHNA, CDR2 YNFKEQ.